Listed below are T cell receptor beta chains from one sample, sequenced in a study of T-cell memory formation after mild COVID-19. Via MiXCR, TCRdb re-called the 5' RACE reads, giving one row per CDR3 protein. The sample records about 430,000 distinct CDR3 sequences, approximately 25% being singletons. Sample: PBMCs or a T cell subset sorted from them (not recorded which). These receptors were obtained from an adult woman who had mild COVID-19 (a few samples of this study predate the infection). Cell type and time point are not known. Each CDR3 is given with its conserved first and last residue. The order of the fields is D gene, V gene, clone size, J gene, CDR3 protein, CDR3 DNA. D genes are given only for firm matches. Some rows have no size entry. The others give once, few or many, or a class for an expanded clone.

>.|TRBV7-9|few|TRBJ1-1
CASSSAKEAFF
TGTGCCAGCAGCTCTGCCAAGGAAGCTTTCTTT
>TRBD2|TRBV5-1|.|TRBJ2-1
CASSDRASGAVGAEQFF
TGCGCCAGCAGCGATAGGGCTAGCGGGGCCGTAGGGGCTGAGCAGTTCTTC
>.|TRBV7-9|.|TRBJ2-1
CAGDWRSYNEQFF
TGTGCCGGTGACTGGCGCTCCTACAATGAGCAGTTCTTC
>.|TRBV7-2|.|TRBJ2-3
CASSLRGSDTQYF
TGTGCCAGCAGCTTACGGGGGTCGGATACGCAGTATTTT
>TRBD1|TRBV7-2|.|TRBJ2-7
CASSGRLPGQGTYEQYF
TGTGCCAGCAGCGGACGGCTTCCGGGACAGGGGACCTACGAGCAGTACTTC
>.|TRBV4-1|.|TRBJ2-5
CASSQGRTVQETQYF
TGCGCCAGCAGCCAGGGACGGACGGTCCAAGAGACCCAGTACTTC
>.|TRBV5-4|.|TRBJ1-2
CASSRTETYGYTF
TGTGCCAGCAGCCGGACAGAGACCTATGGCTACACCTTC
>TRBD2|TRBV7-9|.|TRBJ2-7
CASSLEQRGKYEQYF
TGTGCCAGCAGCTTAGAGCAGCGGGGGAAGTACGAGCAGTACTTC
>TRBD1|TRBV6-2/TRBV6-3|few|TRBJ2-7
CASKRGQGTYEQYF
TGTGCCAGCAAGAGGGGACAGGGGACCTACGAGCAGTACTTC
>.|TRBV6-5|.|TRBJ2-3
CASSYYRGTDTQYF
TGTGCCAGCAGTTACTATCGAGGCACAGATACGCAGTATTTT
>TRBD1|TRBV6-5|.|TRBJ2-7
CASSYSGQGAGYEQYF
TGTGCCAGCAGTTACTCGGGCCAGGGGGCTGGCTACGAGCAGTACTTC
>.|TRBV20-1|few|TRBJ2-5
CSAKLRASRQETQYF
TGCAGTGCTAAGCTAAGGGCAAGTAGGCAAGAGACCCAGTACTTC
>TRBD1|TRBV7-9|few|TRBJ1-6
CASSLSPGTGGDSPLHF
TGTGCCAGCAGCTTATCACCCGGGACAGGGGGTGATTCACCCCTCCACTTT
>.|TRBV10-3|many|TRBJ2-1
CAISEPYNEQFF
TGTGCCATCAGTGAGCCGTACAATGAGCAGTTCTTC
>.|TRBV6-2/TRBV6-3|.|TRBJ1-1
CATRGTGNTEAFF
TGTGCCACCCGTGGGACGGGGAACACTGAAGCTTTCTTT
>TRBD1|TRBV12-3/TRBV12-4|.|TRBJ2-3
CASSSGTGDLDTQYF
TGTGCCAGCAGTTCCGGGACAGGGGATCTAGATACGCAGTATTTT
>TRBD2|TRBV11-2|few|TRBJ2-3
CASRRSGSAITDTQYF
TGTGCCAGCAGAAGGAGCGGGAGCGCGATCACAGATACGCAGTATTTT
>TRBD2|TRBV29-1|few|TRBJ2-1
CSVVWAGGPQGNEQFF
TGCAGCGTTGTTTGGGCGGGGGGACCCCAGGGCAATGAGCAGTTCTTC
>.|TRBV9|few|TRBJ2-2
CASSGGWNTGELFF
TGTGCCAGCAGCGGGGGGTGGAACACCGGGGAGCTGTTTTTT
>TRBD1|TRBV3-1|.|TRBJ1-2
CASAGQGLIDYGYTF
TGTGCCAGCGCGGGACAGGGACTTATCGACTATGGCTACACCTTC
>.|TRBV19|few|TRBJ2-2
CASSIELWGARNTGELFF
TGTGCCAGTAGTATAGAGCTTTGGGGGGCGCGAAACACCGGGGAGCTGTTTTTT
>TRBD1|TRBV6-1|few|TRBJ2-5
CATRRQGGETQYF
TGTGCCACTCGTCGACAGGGCGGCGAGACCCAGTACTTC
>TRBD1|TRBV6-1|.|TRBJ2-7
CASRGQGKSSYEQYF
TGTGCCAGCAGGGGACAGGGAAAGAGCTCCTACGAGCAGTACTTC
>.|TRBV12-3/TRBV12-4|.|TRBJ1-1
CASSFEPQGSSEAFF
TGTGCCAGCAGCTTCGAACCCCAGGGGTCTAGTGAAGCTTTCTTT
>.|TRBV9|.|TRBJ1-5
CASSAAAGRNQPQHF
TGTGCCAGCAGCGCCGCCGCGGGGCGTAATCAGCCCCAGCATTTT
>.|TRBV5-5|.|TRBJ1-1
CASGPMNTEAFF
TGTGCCAGTGGACCGATGAACACTGAAGCTTTCTTT
>TRBD2|TRBV5-4|.|TRBJ2-5
CASSSPVGGETQYF
TGTGCCAGCAGCTCCCCGGTGGGGGGGGAGACCCAGTACTTC
>TRBD2|TRBV2|few|TRBJ2-3
CANGLAGAPTEGTDTQYF
TGTGCCAACGGACTAGCGGGGGCCCCTACCGAGGGCACAGATACGCAGTATTTT